This record looks at one T cell receptor (beta chain) sequence and its context. Its antigen is undetermined. TCRdb's table, derived via immunoSEQ multiplex PCR, lists solely in-frame clones and lacks some. The table has about 1.5 million clones, 98% seen once. The data derive from a study of shared clonotypes between healthy human individuals. Study-wide results and limits: The sampled material consisted only of blood, and tissue repertoires are likely to differ.

Adult Caucasians living in Nashville, Tennessee made up all of the donors. CDR3 length: 14 residues. Unmatched junction bases numbered 4, after V lost 4 bases and J lost 4 bases. Germline V gene sequence: CDR1 SGHDT, CDR2 YYEEEE. V and J are TRBV5-6 and TRBJ2-5; 10 nucleotides match TRBD2. The clonotype was recovered from a man in his thirties or forties in good health. The sample comprised naive CD4+ T cells sorted from blood. Regarding subset: CD45RA+ positively selected. In DNA, the CDR3 is TGTGCCAGCAGCACGGGACTAGCGAGAGAGACCCAGTACTTC. It translates to CASSTGLARETQYF. The full variable domain, with the rest looked up from reference TRBV5-6 and TRBJ2-5, is DAGVTQSPTHLIKTRGQQVTLRCSPKSGHDTVSWYQQALGQGPQFIFQYYEEEERQRGNFPDRFSGHQFPNYSSELNVNALLLGDSALYLCASSTGLARETQYFGPGTRLLVL.